Listed below are T cell receptor beta chains from one sample, sequenced in a study of CD8 T cells in Susac syndrome. TCRdb analysed the immunoSEQ multiplex PCR reads with MiXCR anew, one entry per CDR3 protein. Of 150,000 to 200,000 distinct CDR3 sequences in the sample, about 91% were seen once. Input material: CD4+ T cells from PBMCs. These receptors were obtained from a human donor with Susac syndrome. The CDR3 runs from the conserved cysteine through the conserved F or W. The order of the fields is J gene, D gene, V gene, CDR3 protein. D genes are given only for firm matches.

j_call: TRBJ1-4; d_call: -; v_call: TRBV20-1; cdr3_aa: CSVYIDSHNEKLFF
j_call: TRBJ1-1; d_call: -; v_call: TRBV12-3/TRBV12-4; cdr3_aa: CASMRDGPEAFF
j_call: TRBJ2-5; d_call: TRBD2; v_call: TRBV3-1; cdr3_aa: CASSHQLAGGPETQYF
j_call: TRBJ1-2; d_call: -; v_call: TRBV4-1; cdr3_aa: CASSQGDGTNYGYTF
j_call: TRBJ2-3; d_call: TRBD2; v_call: TRBV9; cdr3_aa: CASSVAQRESDTQYF
j_call: TRBJ2-5; d_call: -; v_call: TRBV20-1; cdr3_aa: CSASPGRTETQYF
j_call: TRBJ1-6; d_call: -; v_call: TRBV9; cdr3_aa: CASSEGTGNSPLHF
j_call: TRBJ1-5; d_call: -; v_call: TRBV27; cdr3_aa: CASSSLAGQPQHF
j_call: TRBJ2-2; d_call: -; v_call: TRBV6-1; cdr3_aa: CASTITGELFF
j_call: TRBJ1-1; d_call: -; v_call: TRBV20-1; cdr3_aa: CSALQMNPEAFF
j_call: TRBJ2-1; d_call: TRBD2; v_call: TRBV5-1; cdr3_aa: CASRTVLSGGAGEQFF
j_call: TRBJ1-4; d_call: TRBD1; v_call: TRBV20-1; cdr3_aa: CSARTDRGLEKLFF
j_call: TRBJ2-3; d_call: TRBD2; v_call: TRBV29-1; cdr3_aa: CSVAVGTSIADTQYF
j_call: TRBJ1-5; d_call: TRBD1; v_call: TRBV30; cdr3_aa: CAWSRQGAFSNQPQHF
j_call: TRBJ1-6; d_call: TRBD1; v_call: TRBV20-1; cdr3_aa: CSARPGTGRSPLHF
j_call: TRBJ1-1; d_call: -; v_call: TRBV19; cdr3_aa: CATRVTGNTEAFF
j_call: TRBJ2-7; d_call: -; v_call: TRBV4-1; cdr3_aa: CASSQNWGVPYEQYF
j_call: TRBJ2-1; d_call: -; v_call: TRBV29-1; cdr3_aa: CSVREGLAGGRRQFF
j_call: TRBJ2-3; d_call: TRBD1; v_call: TRBV20-1; cdr3_aa: CGARGNRGSSDTQYF
j_call: TRBJ2-3; d_call: -; v_call: TRBV7-3; cdr3_aa: CASSNGDTDTQYF
j_call: TRBJ2-7; d_call: -; v_call: TRBV25-1; cdr3_aa: CASSESDGPSYEQYF
j_call: TRBJ2-2; d_call: -; v_call: TRBV7-3; cdr3_aa: CASSIVGSRNTGELFF
j_call: TRBJ2-1; d_call: TRBD2; v_call: TRBV7-9; cdr3_aa: CASTTGLAAYNEQFF
j_call: TRBJ2-2; d_call: TRBD1; v_call: TRBV9; cdr3_aa: CASSPRQGTAGELFF
j_call: TRBJ2-1; d_call: TRBD2; v_call: TRBV24-1; cdr3_aa: CATSEPGTSGRNEQFF
j_call: TRBJ1-2; d_call: TRBD1; v_call: TRBV6-1; cdr3_aa: CASSDSARRQGNGYTF
j_call: TRBJ1-1; d_call: TRBD1; v_call: TRBV12-3/TRBV12-4; cdr3_aa: CASTPDRGKGEAFF
j_call: TRBJ1-4; d_call: -; v_call: TRBV27; cdr3_aa: CASSFYRGTATNEKLFF
j_call: TRBJ1-2; d_call: TRBD1; v_call: TRBV5-4; cdr3_aa: CASSAGGAEYGYTF
j_call: TRBJ2-7; d_call: -; v_call: TRBV28; cdr3_aa: CASSLTQTYEQYF
j_call: TRBJ1-5; d_call: -; v_call: TRBV6-1; cdr3_aa: CASTEGVGQPQHF
j_call: TRBJ2-3; d_call: -; v_call: TRBV7-2; cdr3_aa: CASSSRVGSDTQYF
j_call: TRBJ1-1; d_call: -; v_call: TRBV5-4; cdr3_aa: CASSPVGGGMNTEAFF
j_call: TRBJ1-5; d_call: -; v_call: TRBV18; cdr3_aa: CASSPGQHSNQPQHF
j_call: TRBJ2-1; d_call: -; v_call: TRBV6-5; cdr3_aa: CASSFGDRLFREQFF
j_call: TRBJ1-1; d_call: TRBD1; v_call: TRBV19; cdr3_aa: CASTSGQGNTEAFF
j_call: TRBJ1-1; d_call: -; v_call: TRBV10-3; cdr3_aa: CAIRSGNTEAFF
j_call: TRBJ2-7; d_call: -; v_call: TRBV7-9; cdr3_aa: CASSLERFSYEQYF
j_call: TRBJ2-3; d_call: -; v_call: TRBV29-1; cdr3_aa: CSVEPGLGTDTQYF
j_call: TRBJ2-1; d_call: TRBD2; v_call: TRBV18; cdr3_aa: CASSPSAREFYFF
j_call: TRBJ1-1; d_call: TRBD1; v_call: TRBV4-1; cdr3_aa: CASSQIQGMNTEAFF
j_call: TRBJ2-7; d_call: TRBD2; v_call: TRBV9; cdr3_aa: CASSERGGTSGLKYF
j_call: TRBJ1-2; d_call: TRBD1; v_call: TRBV5-4; cdr3_aa: CASSLGQGLDYTF
j_call: TRBJ2-3; d_call: -; v_call: TRBV18; cdr3_aa: CASSPLKGDTQYF